These T cell receptor beta chains were read from a single sample in a study of cytomegalovirus exposure and HLA in healthy donors. The data were produced by immunoSEQ multiplex PCR, yet TCRdb's version contains in-frame clones alone and is incomplete. Found here are about 170,000 clones; the top ten clones hold over 1%. Sequenced material: PBMCs. The source is a woman aged 60 to 75 in good health and CMV-seronegative. The CDR3 runs from the conserved cysteine through the conserved F or W. The D gene is left open where the match is weak.

j_call	v_call	d_call	cdr3_nt	cdr3_aa
TRBJ1-2	TRBV5-1	TRBD1	TGCGCCAGCAGCCATGCAGGGGGCGCAGACTATGGCTACACCTTC	CASSHAGGADYGYTF
TRBJ2-1	TRBV11-2	TRBD1	TGTGCCAGCAGCTCTCGGAGGTTGGACAGGGCCTACAATGAGCAGTTCTTC	CASSSRRLDRAYNEQFF
TRBJ2-7	TRBV2	.	TGTGCCAGCAGTGAAGACAGGGCCTACGAGCAGTACTTC	CASSEDRAYEQYF
TRBJ1-4	TRBV11-2	.	TGTGCCAGCAGCCCAACAGGGTGGAATGAAAAACTGTTTTTT	CASSPTGWNEKLFF
TRBJ1-5	TRBV4-1	TRBD1	TGCGCCAGCAGCCAAGGGACAGGGGCGTCTTATAGCAATCAGCCCCAGCATTTT	CASSQGTGASYSNQPQHF
TRBJ2-3	TRBV15	.	TGTGCCACCAGCGGACCCCGACTAGATTTGACAGATACGCAGTATTTT	CATSGPRLDLTDTQYF
TRBJ1-5	TRBV5-1	.	TGCGCCAGCAGCCAAGTCCCAGATCAGCCCCAGCATTTT	CASSQVPDQPQHF
TRBJ1-2	TRBV4-2	.	TGTGCCAGCAGCCAACGTGACACTCAAGACTATGGCTACACCTTC	CASSQRDTQDYGYTF
TRBJ2-3	TRBV5-1	TRBD2	TGCGCCAGCAGGGTGGGGGGGAACACAGATACGCAGTATTTT	CASRVGGNTDTQYF
TRBJ2-1	TRBV10-1	.	TGCGCCAGCGCCGGGAGATACAATGAGCAGTTCTTC	CASAGRYNEQFF
TRBJ2-3	TRBV11-2	.	TGTGCCAGCAGCTTCTCTAGCACAGATACGCAGTATTTT	CASSFSSTDTQYF
TRBJ1-3	TRBV9	.	TGTGCCAGCAGCTCAGGGGCGGGAAACACCATATATTTT	CASSSGAGNTIYF
TRBJ2-3	TRBV5-1	TRBD2	TGCGCCAGCAGCTTGGGTAGCGGGAGTTTCGCAGATACGCAGTATTTT	CASSLGSGSFADTQYF
TRBJ2-5	TRBV27	.	TGTGCCAGCAGTTTACAGGGGAGATTAGAGACCCAGTACTTC	CASSLQGRLETQYF
TRBJ2-7	TRBV19	.	TGTGCTAGTAGTATAGGGGCAGCCAACGAGCAGTACTTC	CASSIGAANEQYF
TRBJ2-1	TRBV11-2	TRBD1	TGTGCCAGCAGCTTCGCCTCCTACCGGGACAGGGACGCTGAGCAGTTCTTC	CASSFASYRDRDAEQFF
TRBJ1-1	TRBV2	.	TGTGCCAGCAGTTTTCACAGACTGAACACTGAAGCTTTCTTT	CASSFHRLNTEAFF
TRBJ2-3	TRBV7-3	TRBD2	TGTGCCAGCACCTATACGGGAGGCACTACGCAGTATTTT	CASTYTGGTTQYF
TRBJ2-1	TRBV4-2	TRBD1	TGTGCCAGCAGCCAGGAGGGGGACAGGTCGGGTGAGCAGTTCTTC	CASSQEGDRSGEQFF
TRBJ2-5	TRBV5-4	TRBD1	TGTGCCAGCAGCGGGACAGTACAAGAGACCCAGTACTTC	CASSGTVQETQYF
TRBJ2-5	TRBV7-9	TRBD2	TGTGCCAGCAGCTTTTACGGGAGGGAAGAGACCCAGTACTTC	CASSFYGREETQYF
TRBJ2-3	TRBV7-9	.	TGTGCCAGCAGCTTATTTGCGGTTCTTACCACAGATACGCAGTATTTT	CASSLFAVLTTDTQYF